Shown below are 31 T cell receptor beta chains from a single sample sequenced in a study of control samples from healthy donors and cancer patients. The table came from immunoSEQ multiplex PCR; TCRdb's copy has only in-frame clones and leaves some out. This sample has approximately 97,000 clones, with just over 90% found just once. Sequencing was done on a sample of blood. These TCRs come from a woman in her late teens or twenties in good health.

The chain couples TRBV5-1 to TRBJ2-3; D is ambiguous. Germline values: CDR1 SGHRS, CDR2 YFSETQ. Trimming took 7 bases from V and 5 from J, leaving 17 bases between them. CDR3 length equals 14 residues. Here the CDR3 DNA reads TGCGCCAGCGGGCGAGTAGGGCTGGGAGATACGCAGTATTTT. Amino acid sequence: CASGRVGLGDTQYF.

This clone has a single count. J is TRBJ1-4 and V is TRBV11-2; no firm D call. The CDR3 extends over 16 amino acids. With 5 bases removed from V and 0 bases from J, the gap between germline ends came to 13 bases. Germline assignment: CDR1 SGHAT and CDR2 FQNNGV. Here the CDR3 reads CASSQQRSATNEKLFF. As DNA, the CDR3 is TGTGCCAGCAGCCAGCAGAGGAGCGCAACTAATGAAAAACTGTTTTTT.

The rearrangement joins TRBV5-1 to TRBJ2-2; TRBD2 might be the D (5 bases). With 1 base removed from V and 7 bases from J, the gap between germline ends came to 11 bases. Germline-derived CDR1 and CDR2 are SGHRS and YFSETQ. CDR3 size: 14 residues. CDR3 in amino acids: CASSLSLAGGELFF. The CDR3 nucleotides are TGCGCCAGCAGCTTGTCGCTAGCTGGCGGGGAGCTGTTTTTT.

This chain links TRBV24-1 with TRBJ2-1, with D maybe TRBD2 (5 bases). Trimming left V 9 bases short and J 5 bases short, with 13 bases between. CDR3 length equals 13 residues. Germline V CDR1 and CDR2: KGHDR, SFDVKD. The CDR3 region has the DNA TGTGCCACCGCTTGGACTGGGGACAATGAGCAGTTCTTC. Translated: CATAWTGDNEQFF.

This rearrangement joins TRBV5-4 to TRBJ2-1; TRBD2 is a possible D gene (6 bases). The germline V gene encodes CDR1 SGHNT and CDR2 YYREEE (reference sequence). V was clipped by 4 bases and J by 2 bases, with 16 bases between them. The CDR3 extends over 16 amino acids. The CDR3 DNA sequence: TGTGCCAGCAGCCAGGGACTTCTCGGGGCCTACAATGAGCAGTTCTTC. Translated: CASSQGLLGAYNEQFF.

The rearrangement uses TRBV14 and TRBJ1-3; 8 bases are a match to TRBD1. This CDR3 has 17 residues. V dropped 4 bases and J dropped 0; count of bases not matched to a gene: 8. The germline V gene encodes CDR1 SGHDN and CDR2 FVKESK. CDR3 residues: CASSLGQAPYSGNTIYF. The CDR3 bases are TGTGCCAGCAGCCTGGGACAGGCACCTTACTCTGGAAACACCATATATTTT.

The V and J genes are TRBV24-1 and TRBJ1-5, with TRBD1 matching over 11 bases. Per the germline V gene, CDR1 is KGHDR and CDR2 is SFDVKD. V shed 9 bases and J 3 bases; nucleotides not matched to a gene: 3. This CDR3 has 14 residues. The CDR3 sequence is CATGDRGINQPQHF. The CDR3, as DNA: TGTGCCACCGGGGACAGGGGGATCAATCAGCCCCAGCATTTT.

The gene calls are TRBV6-5 and TRBJ1-1, with 8 bases matching TRBD1. The junction had 8 bases not matched to a gene; V was cut back by 5 bases and J by 12 bases. CDR1 is MNHEY, CDR2 SVGAGI, per germline. The CDR3 is made up of 12 amino acids. DNA for the CDR3: TGTGCCAGCAGTCACGGGACAGGTGATCCTTTCTTT. This codes for CASSHGTGDPFF.

The rearrangement links TRBV20-1 to TRBJ2-7, with 9 bases lining up with TRBD1. This CDR3 region has 13 residues. The trim removed 3 bases at V and 2 bases at J, leaving 2 bases unmatched. Per the germline V gene, CDR1 is DFQATT and CDR2 is SNEGSKA (reference sequence). The CDR3 DNA reads TGCAGTGCTAGTACAGGGGGCACCTACGAGCAGTACTTC. Translating gives CSASTGGTYEQYF.

V and J are TRBV5-1 and TRBJ2-7, with 9 nucleotides matching TRBD1. Germline CDR1 and CDR2: SGHRS and YFSETQ. The CDR3 has 15 residues. V lost 3 bases and J lost 7; bases outside the gene matches: 11. The CDR3, as DNA: TGCGCCAGCAGCTGGCGGGGACAGGGAGCGGGGGAGCAGTACTTC. This gives the protein CASSWRGQGAGEQYF.

V usage is TRBV4-2 and J usage is TRBJ1-4, with D unclear. Trimming took 0 bases from V and 6 from J, leaving 11 bases between them. The CDR3 consists of 15 residues. Germline CDR1 reads LGHNA; CDR2 reads YNFKEQ. The CDR3 loop reads CASSQEGQVDEKLFF. CDR3 nucleotide sequence: TGTGCCAGCAGCCAAGAGGGTCAGGTTGATGAAAAACTGTTTTTT.

With regard to this clone: This specimen includes other DNA sequences encoding the same CDR3. The chain links TRBV12-3 or TRBV12-4 to TRBJ2-1; a weak D match, TRBD2 (6 bases). The CDR3 loop spans 13 amino acids. Trimming shortened V by 3 bases and J by 7 bases, and 10 bases separated the two germline ends. In nucleotides, the CDR3 is TGTGCCAGCAGTTTGGGGGGTGGGAATGAGCAGTTCTTC. Amino acid sequence: CASSLGGGNEQFF.

This chain uses TRBV28 with TRBJ1-1; tentatively, D is TRBD1 (5 bases). The V gene's germline CDR1 is MDHEN and CDR2 SYDVKM. Trimming took off 6 bases at V and 2 bases at J, with 16 bases between the two ends. This CDR3 region has 15 residues. CDR3 bases: TGTGCCAGCAGCCCAGTGGGGCCGCTTAACACTGAAGCTTTCTTT. Its protein product is CASSPVGPLNTEAFF.

This clone was found once. This CDR3 is CATSDPIPGLAGDTQYF. As DNA, the CDR3 is TGTGCCACCAGTGACCCGATCCCCGGACTAGCGGGTGATACGCAGTATTTT. This chain uses TRBV24-1 with TRBJ2-3; TRBD2 matches at 11 bases. V trimming: 4 bases; J trimming: 6 bases; junction bases outside the gene matches: 11. The CDR3 has 17 amino acids. Germline CDR1 reads KGHDR; CDR2 reads SFDVKD.

The rearrangement links TRBV7-2 to TRBJ1-5; D gene ambiguous. This CDR3 region has 13 residues. Germline V gene lookup returns CDR1 SGHTA and CDR2 FQGNSA. Trimming took 4 bases from V and 7 from J, leaving 11 bases between them. CDR3 nucleotides: TGTGCCAGCAGCTACTCCCGGGGACAGCCCCAGCATTTT. Translation: CASSYSRGQPQHF.

CDR3 nucleotide sequence: TGTGCCAGCAGTGAATTCCGGGAGATCAATGAGCAGTTCTTC. Translation: CASSEFREINEQFF. V gene TRBV25-1 combines with J gene TRBJ2-1; D possibly corresponds to TRBD2 (6 bases). Germline V gives CDR1 MGHDK, CDR2 SYGVNS. Trimming took 1 base from V and 6 from J, leaving 10 bases between them. This CDR3 is built from 14 residues.

The V call is TRBV11-3, the J call TRBJ1-1, with D possibly matching TRBD1 (6 bases). V was pared by 0 bases and J by 0 bases, with 8 bases between. The CDR3 totals 15 residues. Germline values: CDR1 SGHNT, CDR2 YENEEA. CDR3 sequence reads: CASSLDQGLNTEAFF. CDR3 bases: TGTGCCAGCAGCTTAGATCAGGGGCTGAACACTGAAGCTTTCTTT. Drawing the rest from reference TRBV11-3 and TRBJ1-1, the complete variable domain is EAGVVQSPRYKIIEKKQPVAFWCNPISGHNTLYWYLQNLGQGPELLIRYENEEAVDDSQLPKDRFSAERLKGVDSTLKIQPAELGDSAVYLCASSLDQGLNTEAFFGQGTRLTVV.

The chain combines TRBV7-8 with TRBJ1-1, with a possible D match to TRBD1 (6 bases). Germline V gene data show CDR1 as SGHVS and CDR2 as FQNEAQ. With 1 base removed from V and 1 base from J, the gap between germline ends came to 10 bases. This CDR3 comprises 15 residues. The CDR3 reads CASSLEGHWNTEAFF. Here the CDR3 DNA reads TGTGCCAGCAGCTTAGAGGGACACTGGAACACTGAAGCTTTCTTT.

This clone has a single count. This chain links TRBV5-1 with TRBJ2-7; D assignment may be TRBD1 or TRBD2 (5 bases each). Germline CDR1 is SGHRS and CDR2 is YFSETQ. V lost 0 bases and J 11 bases, leaving 24 bases between the germline ends. The CDR3 loop spans 16 amino acids. In nucleotides, the CDR3 is TGCGCCAGCAGCTTGGGGTTAAGTGGGGGTTTACGACTGGAGTACTTC. Translation: CASSLGLSGGLRLEYF.

The rearrangement links TRBV3-1 (or the pseudogene TRBV3-2) to TRBJ2-1, with 9 bases lining up with TRBD2. With 0 bases clipped from V and 5 bases from J, the junction kept 5 bases outside the gene matches. This CDR3 comprises 16 residues. Germline lookup yields CDR1 LGHDT and CDR2 YNNKEL (reference sequence). The CDR3 nucleotides are TGTGCCAGCAGCCAAGATGCGGGAGGGCCGAACAATGAGCAGTTCTTC. Protein product: CASSQDAGGPNNEQFF.

This clone came up once. The chain recombines TRBV7-3 with TRBJ2-2; 9 positions match TRBD1. This CDR3 region has 12 residues. J gave up 11 bases and V 5 bases, and 3 bases lay outside the gene matches. Per the germline V gene, CDR1 is SGHTA and CDR2 is FQGTGA. CDR3 region: CASSKTGGELFF. Written as DNA, the CDR3 is TGTGCCAGCAGCAAGACAGGGGGAGAGCTGTTTTTT.

The chain couples TRBV4-2 to TRBJ2-7; D possibly corresponds to TRBD2 (7 bases). This CDR3 has 15 residues. V lost 0 bases and J 3 bases, leaving 12 bases between the germline ends. Per the germline V gene, CDR1 is LGHNA and CDR2 is YNFKEQ. The CDR3 protein is CASSQEGASGYEQYF. The CDR3 nucleotides are TGTGCCAGCAGCCAAGAGGGGGCTAGCGGCTACGAGCAGTACTTC.

J is TRBJ1-4 and V is TRBV11-2, with D tentatively TRBD1 (6 bases). Trimming shortened V by 5 bases and J by 0 bases, and 16 bases separated the two germline ends. The CDR3 sequence is 17 residues long. Germline V gives CDR1 SGHAT, CDR2 FQNNGV. The CDR3 nucleotides are TGTGCCAGCAGCGAGGGGGAGGCCCGAGCAACTAATGAAAAACTGTTTTTT. As protein: CASSEGEARATNEKLFF.

This chain joins TRBV6-4 and TRBJ1-2, with TRBD1 matching 11 bases. V was pared by 4 bases and J by 3 bases, with 4 bases of the junction left unmatched. The CDR3 consists of 15 residues. The germline V gene has CDR1 MRHNA and CDR2 SNTAGT. The CDR3 nucleotides are TGTGCCAGCAGTGCCCGGACAGGGGGCGACTATGGCTACACCTTC. This gives the protein CASSARTGGDYGYTF.

CDR3 sequence reads: CAWAGTGNHEQYF. The CDR3 DNA follows: TGTGCCTGGGCCGGGACAGGGAACCACGAGCAGTACTTC. The chain combines TRBV30 with TRBJ2-7; 9 bases align to TRBD1. V lost 5 bases, J lost 5 bases, and 7 bases stayed unmatched. This CDR3 is 13 amino acids long. Germline assignment: CDR1 GTSNPN and CDR2 SVGIG (reference sequence).

The rearrangement uses TRBV24-1 and TRBJ2-3; D unclear. Germline lookup yields CDR1 KGHDR and CDR2 SFDVKD. V was cut by 4 bases and J by 10 bases, with 14 bases left in between. There are 13 residues in the CDR3. CDR3 region: CATSDITTWAQYF. The DNA for the CDR3 is TGTGCCACCAGTGACATCACTACTTGGGCGCAGTATTTT.

The chain couples TRBV3-1 (or the pseudogene TRBV3-2) to TRBJ1-2; D not resolved. CDR1 is LGHDT, CDR2 YNNKEL, per germline (reference sequence). This CDR3 has 14 residues. Trimming pared 1 base from V and 2 bases from J, leaving 8 bases between. In DNA, the CDR3 is TGTGCCAGCAGCCAAGTCTTAGGGAACTATGGCTACACCTTC. It translates to CASSQVLGNYGYTF.

Here the CDR3 reads CASSLDMNTEAFF. CDR3 sequence (DNA): TGTGCCAGCAGCTTAGACATGAACACTGAAGCTTTCTTT. V usage is TRBV7-9 and J usage is TRBJ1-1; D is unclear. The germline V and J ends were trimmed by 1 base and 0 bases, with 3 bases remaining between them. CDR1 is SEHNR and CDR2 is FQNEAQ in the germline V gene (reference sequence). The CDR3 runs 13 residues.

The V call is TRBV30, the J call TRBJ2-6; D gene ambiguous. There are 11 residues in the CDR3. Germline assignment: CDR1 GTSNPN and CDR2 SVGIG (reference sequence). The V gene lost 5 bases and the J gene lost 3 bases, with 2 bases spanning the gap. CDR3 amino acids: CAWGGANVLTF. As DNA, the CDR3 is TGTGCCTGGGGTGGGGCCAACGTCCTGACTTTC.

The gene calls are TRBV21-1 and TRBJ1-1. TRBV21-1 is marked as a pseudogene. This CDR3 is 10 amino acids long. Here the CDR3 reads CASSTRVAFF. CDR3 DNA sequence: TGTGCCAGCAGCACTAGAGTGGCTTTCTTT.

This chain uses TRBV19 with TRBJ1-5, with 8 positions matching TRBD1. The CDR3 contains 14 residues. Trimming cost V 3 bases and J 11 bases; bases outside gene matches: 9. Germline CDR1 reads LNHDA; CDR2 reads SQIVND (reference sequence). CDR3 residues: CASSMDRVIMTQHF. The CDR3 bases are TGTGCCAGTAGTATGGACAGGGTTATAATGACCCAGCATTTT.